The 8 T cell receptor beta chains below were found in one sample sequenced in a study of identical twins. TCRdb re-derived calls from the 5' RACE reads in MiXCR, one entry per CDR3 protein. The data contain about 100,000 distinct CDR3 sequences, 5.9% of them singletons. Material for sequencing was memory T cells sorted from blood. These receptors originate from a woman in her 50s in good health.

This clonotype was observed many times. The gene calls are TRBV11-2 and TRBJ1-1; D not certain. Looked up from germline, CDR1 is SGHAT and CDR2 is FQNNGV. The CDR3 sequence is 11 residues long. Between the trimmed V and J ends, which lost 5 bases and 8 bases, there was a span of 9 bases. CDR3 sequence (DNA): TGTGCCAGCAGCCGAACTAGCGAAGCTTTCTTT. Translating gives CASSRTSEAFF. The full variable domain, in which reference TRBV11-2 and TRBJ1-1 provide the parts outside the CDR3, is EAGVAQSPRYKIIEKRQSVAFWCNPISGHATLYWYQQILGQGPKLLIQFQNNGVVDDSQLPKDRFSAERLKGVDSTLKIQPAKLEDSAVYLCASSRTSEAFFGQGTRLTVV.

There are many counts of this clonotype. The V and J genes are TRBV5-1 and TRBJ1-6; perhaps TRBD1 as D (5 bases). From germline, CDR1 is SGHRS and CDR2 YFSETQ. Trimming shortened V by 4 bases and J by 8 bases, and 13 bases separated the two germline ends. The CDR3 consists of 14 residues. CDR3 amino acids: CASSNGGFDSPLHF. The CDR3 DNA follows: TGCGCCAGCAGCAATGGGGGTTTTGATTCACCCCTCCACTTT.

This clonotype has ten or more counts. The DNA for the CDR3 is TGTGCCAGCGAAACAGCTCCGAACACCGGGGAGCTGTTTTTT. Amino acids: CASETAPNTGELFF. V is TRBV9 and J is TRBJ2-2, with D unclear. The germline gives CDR1 SGDLS, CDR2 YYNGEE. CDR3 size: 14 residues. V was trimmed by 7 bases and J by 0 bases, leaving 10 bases between them.

This clonotype was detected many times. The V gene is TRBV20-1, the J gene TRBJ2-5; possible D gene TRBD2, 6 bases. V lost 3 bases, J lost 2 bases, and 13 bases lay in between. CDR1 is DFQATT, CDR2 SNEGSKA, per germline (reference sequence). The CDR3 extends over 14 amino acids. CDR3 in DNA: TGCAGTGCTAGTTTCCCCGGGAGACAAGAGACCCAGTACTTC. Translating gives CSASFPGRQETQYF.

In this sample, this clonotype turned up many times. This rearrangement joins TRBV5-6 to TRBJ1-2, with D hard to call. This CDR3 is 14 amino acids long. Trimming removed 1 base from V and 4 bases from J, with 11 bases in between. The germline gives CDR1 SGHDT, CDR2 YYEEEE. The CDR3 loop is CASSLRPLGYGYTF. The DNA for the CDR3 is TGTGCCAGCAGCTTGCGCCCTCTCGGCTATGGCTACACCTTC.

This clonotype was recorded many times. The chain employs TRBV15 and TRBJ2-5; D is unresolved. The V and J ends lost 1 base and 1 base respectively, with 10 bases between them. The CDR3 is 15 residues long. Looked up from germline, CDR1 is LNHNV and CDR2 is YYDKDF (reference sequence). The CDR3 reads CATSRGPEIQETQYF. DNA of the CDR3: TGTGCCACCAGCAGAGGTCCCGAAATCCAAGAGACCCAGTACTTC.

This clonotype was detected many times. J is TRBJ1-5 and V is TRBV6-1, with D possibly matching TRBD1 (5 bases). V lost 4 bases to trimming and J lost 2 bases, with 12 bases between them. The CDR3 spans 15 residues. Germline lookup yields CDR1 MNHNS and CDR2 SASEGT. The CDR3 DNA sequence: TGTGCCAGCAGTGTGTTCAGGGATGGCAATCAGCCCCAGCATTTT. Translated: CASSVFRDGNQPQHF.

The sample holds many counts of this clonotype. The conserved phenylalanine or tryptophan normally closing the CDR3 is absent here, so this likely arose from a read error. It is unclear where the CDR3 begins or ends on the DNA, so no DNA is shown, and the CDR3 is as TCRdb lists it. The chain has TRBV7-2 and TRBJ1-1; the D segment call TRBD1 is taken from the table without a DNA check. The germline CDR1 and CDR2 sequences are SGHTA and FQGNSA. The CDR3 has 11 residues if both end residues are counted. CDR3 loop: CASSNAGQQKL.